Below, one TCR beta chain is given with its context. The sample belongs to a study of cytomegalovirus exposure and HLA in healthy donors. For the study at large: Of all 400 or so donors who were genotyped, roughly 85% belonged to the Caucasian-associated ancestry cluster.

Trimming at V came to 4 bases and at J to 2 bases, leaving 4 bases not matched to a gene. Germline lookup yields CDR1 SGHRS and CDR2 YFSETQ. The CDR3 has 15 amino acids. PCR involved 60 Vbeta and 13 Jbeta primers. The assay was immunoSEQ multiplex PCR, and TCRdb's table has in-frame clones only and misses some. The profile shows around 120,000 clones, about 75% of them singletons. Source material: PBMCs. This TCR was recovered from a man in his 60s in good health and CMV-seropositive. V and J are TRBV5-1 and TRBJ2-1; 9 bases map to TRBD1. CDR3 sequence: CASSLDRGTYNEQFF. In DNA form, the CDR3 reads TGCGCCAGCAGCCTGGACAGGGGAACCTACAATGAGCAGTTCTTC.